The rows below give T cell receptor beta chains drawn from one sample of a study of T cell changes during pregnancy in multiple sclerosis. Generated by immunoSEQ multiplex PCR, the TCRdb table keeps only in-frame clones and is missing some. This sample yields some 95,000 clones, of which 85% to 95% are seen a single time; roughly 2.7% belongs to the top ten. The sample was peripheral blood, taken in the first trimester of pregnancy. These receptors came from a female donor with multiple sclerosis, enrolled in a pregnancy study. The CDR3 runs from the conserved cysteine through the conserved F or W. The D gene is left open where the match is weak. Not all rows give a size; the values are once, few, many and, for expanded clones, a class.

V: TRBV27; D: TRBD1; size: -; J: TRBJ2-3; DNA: TGTGCCAGCAGTTTGGGGACAGGGGTGTCAGATACGCAGTATTTT; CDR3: CASSLGTGVSDTQYF
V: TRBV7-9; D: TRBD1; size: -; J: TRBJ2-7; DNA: TGTGCCAGCAGCTTAGCCGGACAGGGGGCGTACGAGCAGTACTTC; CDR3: CASSLAGQGAYEQYF
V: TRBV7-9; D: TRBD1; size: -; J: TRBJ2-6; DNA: TGTGCCAGCATAGGTTGGACAGGCCCCTCTGGGGCCAACGTCCTGACTTTC; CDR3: CASIGWTGPSGANVLTF
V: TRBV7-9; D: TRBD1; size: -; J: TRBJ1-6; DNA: TGTGCCAGCAGCCGGGCGGGACAGGGGATGTATAATTCACCCCTCCACTTT; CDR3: CASSRAGQGMYNSPLHF
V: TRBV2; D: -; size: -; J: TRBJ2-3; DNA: TGTGCCAGCAGTGAAGTTCGGGCAGATACGCAGTATTTT; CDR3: CASSEVRADTQYF
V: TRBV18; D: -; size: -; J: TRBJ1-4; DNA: TGTGCCAGCTCACCATCGAGCGAAAAACTGTTTTTT; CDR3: CASSPSSEKLFF
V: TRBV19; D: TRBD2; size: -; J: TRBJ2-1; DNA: TGTGCCAGTAGTCCCGGACTAGCGTACAATGAGCAGTTCTTC; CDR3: CASSPGLAYNEQFF
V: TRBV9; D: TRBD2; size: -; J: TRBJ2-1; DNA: TGTGCCAGCAGCGTCACTAGCGGGACATTAAGCTCCTACAATGAGCAGTTCTTC; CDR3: CASSVTSGTLSSYNEQFF
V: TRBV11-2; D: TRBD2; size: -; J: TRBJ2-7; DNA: TGTGCCAGCAGCTCCGGGGCGGGAGGGCGATACGAGCAGTACTTC; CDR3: CASSSGAGGRYEQYF
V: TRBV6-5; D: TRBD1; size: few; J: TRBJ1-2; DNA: TGTGCCAGCAGAAGGGGACAGGGTGGTGGCTACACCTTC; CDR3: CASRRGQGGGYTF
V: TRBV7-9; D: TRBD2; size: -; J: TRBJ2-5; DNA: TGTGCCAGCAGTCGTACTAGCGGGAGCTACGAGACCCAGTACTTC; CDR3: CASSRTSGSYETQYF
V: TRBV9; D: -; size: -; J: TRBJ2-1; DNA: TGTGCCAGCAGCGTAGCCGCAGGGCCCGCTGAGCAGTTCTTC; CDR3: CASSVAAGPAEQFF
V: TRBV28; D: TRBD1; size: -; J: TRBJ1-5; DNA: TGTGCCAGCCGCCCGGGACAGGTGCTCCAGCCCCAGCATTTT; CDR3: CASRPGQVLQPQHF
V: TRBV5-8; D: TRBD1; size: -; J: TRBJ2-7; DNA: TGTGCCAGCAGCCCTAGGACAGGGTACGAGCAGTACTTC; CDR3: CASSPRTGYEQYF
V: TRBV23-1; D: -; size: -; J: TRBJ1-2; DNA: TGCGCCAGCAGGACCGGGGGATATGGCTACACCTTC; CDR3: CASRTGGYGYTF
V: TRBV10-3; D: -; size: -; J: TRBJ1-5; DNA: TGTGCCATCAGGGACAGCCTCTATCAGCCCCAGCATTTT; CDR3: CAIRDSLYQPQHF
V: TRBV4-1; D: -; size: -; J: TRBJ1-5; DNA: TGCGCCAGCAGCCAAGATAGCGCGCCAGATCAGCCCCAGCATTTT; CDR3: CASSQDSAPDQPQHF
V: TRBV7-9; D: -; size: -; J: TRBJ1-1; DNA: TGTGCCAGCATGAAGGGGCGGTTGAACACTGAAGCTTTCTTT; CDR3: CASMKGRLNTEAFF
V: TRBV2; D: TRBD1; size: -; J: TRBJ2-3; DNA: TGTGCCGGAAGCCGGGACAGGGGGTCCCGGGATACGCAGTATTTT; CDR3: CAGSRDRGSRDTQYF
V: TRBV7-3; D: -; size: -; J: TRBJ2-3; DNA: TGTGCCAGCTCCCCGGGGGTAGCTGGTGGCACAGATACGCAGTATTTT; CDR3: CASSPGVAGGTDTQYF
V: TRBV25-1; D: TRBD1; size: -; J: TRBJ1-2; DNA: TGTGCCAGCAGTGAAGCCGGGACAGGGCACTGCACCTTC; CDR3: CASSEAGTGHCTF
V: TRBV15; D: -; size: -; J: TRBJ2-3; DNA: TGTGCCACCAGCAGGTCGGGACTCCTCACAGATACGCAGTATTTT; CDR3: CATSRSGLLTDTQYF
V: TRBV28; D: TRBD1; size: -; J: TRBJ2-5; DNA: TGTGCCAGCAGCGAGACAGGGGTAGAGACCCAGTACTTC; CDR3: CASSETGVETQYF
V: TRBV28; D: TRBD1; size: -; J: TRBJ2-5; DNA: TGTGCCAGCACCGACCGGGCAGGGGGCTTGGAGACCCAGTACTTC; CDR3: CASTDRAGGLETQYF
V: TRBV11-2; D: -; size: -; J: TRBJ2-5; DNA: TGTGCCAGCAGCTTAGGGGGAAGCGGGCTTGAGACCCAGTACTTC; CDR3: CASSLGGSGLETQYF
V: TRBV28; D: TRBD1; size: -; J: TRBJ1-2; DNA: TGTGCCAGCAGTCTACGGACAGGGGGGATTGATGGCTACACCTTC; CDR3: CASSLRTGGIDGYTF
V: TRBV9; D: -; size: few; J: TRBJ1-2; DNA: TGTGCCAGCAGCGTAGGCCACAGGGTTCGGGATGGCTACACCTTC; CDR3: CASSVGHRVRDGYTF
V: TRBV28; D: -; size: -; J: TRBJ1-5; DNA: TGTGCCAGCAGCCCGGATAACAGGCGCAATCAGCCCCAGCATTTT; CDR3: CASSPDNRRNQPQHF
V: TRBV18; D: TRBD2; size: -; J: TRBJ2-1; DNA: TGTGCCAGCTCACGACTAGCGGGAGGGCAGGATGAGCAGTTCTTC; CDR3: CASSRLAGGQDEQFF
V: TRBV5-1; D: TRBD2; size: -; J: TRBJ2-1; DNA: TGCGCCAGCAGCCCGAGAGCGGGGCCGTACAATGAGCAGTTCTTC; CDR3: CASSPRAGPYNEQFF
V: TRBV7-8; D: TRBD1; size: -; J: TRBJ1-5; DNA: TGTGCCAGCAGCCTGAAGGGACAGCTCAATCAGCCCCAGCATTTT; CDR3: CASSLKGQLNQPQHF
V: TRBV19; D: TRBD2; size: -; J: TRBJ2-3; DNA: TGTGCCAGTAGTCTTGAGCGGGAGAGCACAGATACGCAGTATTTT; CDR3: CASSLERESTDTQYF
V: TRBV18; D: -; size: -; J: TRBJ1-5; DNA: TGTGCCAGCTCACCCGGCAGGGCCCATCAGCCCCAGCATTTT; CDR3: CASSPGRAHQPQHF
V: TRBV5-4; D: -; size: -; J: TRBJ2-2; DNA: TGTGCCAGCAGCTTGCTCTCAGGCGCCGGGGAGCTGTTTTTT; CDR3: CASSLLSGAGELFF
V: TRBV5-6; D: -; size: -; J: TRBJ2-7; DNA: TGTGCCAGCAGCTTAGGGGGGGACTACGAGCAGTACTTC; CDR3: CASSLGGDYEQYF
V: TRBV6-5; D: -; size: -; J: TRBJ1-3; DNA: TGTGCCAGCAGCACTAAGACCGGCTCTGGAAACACCATATATTTT; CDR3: CASSTKTGSGNTIYF
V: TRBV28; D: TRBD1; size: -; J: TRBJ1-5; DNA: TGTGCCAGCAGTGAACCCCCGGGACAGGGCTATCAGCCCCAGCATTTT; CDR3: CASSEPPGQGYQPQHF